These 23 T cell receptor beta chains share one sample of origin, sequenced in a study of blood T cell repertoires in COVID-19. The data were produced by immunoSEQ multiplex PCR, yet TCRdb's version contains in-frame clones alone and is incomplete. The top ten hold roughly 1.9% of the sample, which has a few hundred thousand clones, about 87% seen once. The sample was PBMCs or T cells enriched from blood (not recorded which). These receptor sequences come from a man in his forties in a cohort exposed to, infected with or recovered from COVID-19 (not recorded which).

The genes are TRBV29-1 and TRBJ1-5; D is perhaps TRBD1 (6 bases). V was clipped by 7 bases and J by 3 bases, with 13 bases between them. The CDR3 is 13 residues long. Germline CDR1 reads SQVTM; CDR2 reads ANQGSEA. CDR3 DNA: TGCAGCGCCACGGACAGTCCCAATCAGCCCCAGCATTTT. Protein: CSATDSPNQPQHF.

This clone was picked up a small number of times. The chain uses TRBV2 and TRBJ1-2; D call uncertain. CDR1 SNHLY and CDR2 FYNNEI come from the germline V gene. Trimming removed 7 bases at V and 8 bases at J, with 14 bases between. The CDR3 extends over 12 amino acids. The CDR3: CASTPERAGYTF. The CDR3 DNA reads as TGTGCCAGCACCCCCGAGAGGGCCGGCTACACCTTC.

Worth noting for this clone: At the DNA level, this CDR3 is encoded by other sequences in the same sample as well. The chain couples TRBV7-9 to TRBJ2-1; D is unclear. The CDR3 runs to 12 residues. Germline V gene sequence: CDR1 SEHNR, CDR2 FQNEAQ (reference sequence). Trimming left V 2 bases short and J 4 bases short, with 3 bases between. The chain's CDR3 is CASSLTYNEQFF. The CDR3 bases are TGTGCCAGCAGCTTAACTTACAATGAGCAGTTCTTC.

V gene TRBV10-1 combines with J gene TRBJ2-3, with TRBD2 matching over 12 bases. The CDR3 extends over 16 amino acids. Germline assignment: CDR1 WNHNN and CDR2 SYGVQD (reference sequence). V dropped 2 bases and J dropped 4; count of bases not matched to a gene: 4. The CDR3 nucleotides read TGCGCCAGCAGTGAGGAGCTAGCGGGAGGGGCAGATACGCAGTATTTT. It is translated as CASSEELAGGADTQYF.

The gene calls are TRBV10-3 and TRBJ2-5, with 7 bases matching TRBD1. Germline V gene data show CDR1 as ENHRY and CDR2 as SYGVKD. This CDR3 has 12 residues. The V gene end was trimmed by 9 bases and the J gene end by 2 bases; junction bases not matched to a gene: 3. CDR3 loop: CAIKGQQETQYF. The CDR3 nucleotides read TGTGCCATTAAGGGACAGCAAGAGACCCAGTACTTC.

The rearrangement joins TRBV9 to TRBJ2-1; TRBD2 aligns across 9 bases. V lost 4 bases, J lost 9 bases, and 11 bases stayed unmatched. CDR3 length: 15 residues. CDR1 and CDR2 from the germline V gene are SGDLS and YYNGEE. DNA of the CDR3: TGTGCCAGCAGCTCAGCTGGCGGGAGGGCCGGTGAGCAGTTCTTC. Translating it yields CASSSAGGRAGEQFF.

This clone turned up a few times. This chain uses TRBV20-1 with TRBJ2-7; D unresolved. The CDR3 has 12 amino acids. Germline-derived CDR1 and CDR2 are DFQATT and SNEGSKA (reference sequence). Trimming stripped 4 bases from V and 3 bases from J, with 10 bases between. CDR3 sequence: CSATDSDYEQYF. In DNA form, the CDR3 reads TGCAGTGCTACTGACTCAGACTACGAGCAGTACTTC.

J is TRBJ1-1 and V is TRBV6-5; D might be TRBD1 (6 bases). Germline CDR1 is MNHEY and CDR2 is SVGAGI. This CDR3 contains 15 residues. Deletions cut 5 bases from V and 8 bases from J, with 21 bases between. The CDR3 nucleotides read TGTGCCAGCAGTCCCCAACAGGGTTTCATTTCCGAAGCTTTCTTT. It translates to CASSPQQGFISEAFF.

This sequence joins TRBV2 and TRBJ2-2; D is perhaps TRBD2 (5 bases). The CDR3 extends over 14 amino acids. Trimming stripped 6 bases from V and 6 bases from J, with 14 bases between. The germline gives CDR1 SNHLY, CDR2 FYNNEI. DNA of the CDR3: TGTGCCAGCAGGGCCGAGGGAATGGCCGGGGAGCTGTTTTTT. Residues: CASRAEGMAGELFF.

This clone was seen just once. The J gene is TRBJ2-3, the V gene TRBV28; D is unresolved. The germline V and J ends were trimmed by 5 bases and 8 bases, with 11 bases remaining between them. CDR3 length: 12 residues. Germline lookup yields CDR1 MDHEN and CDR2 SYDVKM. This chain's CDR3 is CASSTGPRTQYF. CDR3 nucleotides: TGTGCCAGCAGTACTGGGCCCCGTACGCAGTATTTT. Variable domain in full (rest from reference TRBV28 and TRBJ2-3): DVKVTQSSRYLVKRTGEKVFLECVQDMDHENMFWYRQDPGLGLRLIYFSYDVKMKEKGDIPEGYSVSREKKERFSLILESASTNQTSMYLCASSTGPRTQYFGPGTRLTVL.

The chain uses TRBV15 and TRBJ2-1, with 12 nucleotides matching TRBD2. Unmatched junction bases numbered 4, after V lost 0 bases and J lost 10 bases. CDR1 is LNHNV, CDR2 YYDKDF, per germline (reference sequence). The CDR3 has 15 residues. The CDR3 here is CATSREGGTSGEQFF. The DNA of the CDR3 is TGTGCCACCAGCAGAGAGGGCGGGACTAGCGGGGAGCAGTTCTTC. Full variable domain (rest looked up from reference TRBV15 and TRBJ2-1): DAMVIQNPRYQVTQFGKPVTLSCSQTLNHNVMYWYQQKSSQAPKLLFHYYDKDFNNEADTPDNFQSRRPNTSFCFLDIRSPGLGDTAMYLCATSREGGTSGEQFFGPGTRLTVL.

V and J are TRBV2 and TRBJ2-1; the match to TRBD2 covers 12 bases. This CDR3 contains 16 residues. The germline CDR1 and CDR2 sequences are SNHLY and FYNNEI. With V trimmed by 4 bases and J by 10 bases, 11 bases remained unmatched. The CDR3 protein is CASSAGLAGPVDEQFF. In nucleotides, the CDR3 is TGTGCCAGCAGTGCGGGACTAGCGGGCCCCGTGGACGAGCAGTTCTTC.

This chain uses TRBV12-3 or TRBV12-4 with TRBJ1-2, with 7 bases matching TRBD1. V was pared by 6 bases and J by 4 bases, with 5 bases of the junction left unmatched. The CDR3 sequence is 13 residues long. The CDR3 coding sequence is TGTGCCAGCAGCCGCAGGGGGTCCTATGGCTACACCTTC. Its protein product is CASSRRGSYGYTF.

The CDR3 reads CASSPNHGVNNSPLHF. CDR3 bases: TGTGCCAGCAGTCCCAACCACGGGGTTAATAATTCACCCCTCCACTTT. V usage is TRBV28 and J usage is TRBJ1-6; D is unresolved. This CDR3 spans 16 amino acids. The V gene lost 5 bases and the J gene lost 5 bases, with 16 bases spanning the gap. The germline V gene has CDR1 MDHEN and CDR2 SYDVKM.

This rearrangement joins TRBV5-6 to TRBJ2-1; TRBD2 agrees at 7 bases. Germline values: CDR1 SGHDT, CDR2 YYEEEE. The V gene end was trimmed by 2 bases and the J gene end by 2 bases; junction bases not matched to a gene: 10. The CDR3 is 17 amino acids. The CDR3 DNA follows: TGTGCCAGCAGCTTATTGGCGGGAGTGGGCCCCTACAATGAGCAGTTCTTC. Residues: CASSLLAGVGPYNEQFF.

With regard to this clone: This sample includes further DNA sequences coding for the same CDR3. The chain has TRBV5-1 and TRBJ2-7, with 9 bases that match TRBD1. The CDR3 loop spans 13 amino acids. Losses at the gene ends were 4 bases for V and 5 bases for J; bases not matched to a gene: 4. Per the germline V gene, CDR1 is SGHRS and CDR2 is YFSETQ. This CDR3 is CASSQDRGNEQYF. DNA for the CDR3: TGCGCCAGCAGCCAGGACAGGGGAAACGAGCAGTACTTC.

This clone was seen just once. The J gene is TRBJ1-4, the V gene TRBV5-1; D not certain. V was cut by 2 bases and J by 8 bases, with 13 bases left in between. The germline V gene has CDR1 SGHRS and CDR2 YFSETQ. This CDR3 region has 14 residues. CDR3 in DNA: TGCGCCAGCAGCTTACGCGGGATGGGCGAAAAACTGTTTTTT. Protein sequence: CASSLRGMGEKLFF.

This chain connects TRBV30 to TRBJ2-3; 9 bases line up with TRBD1. The germline CDR1 and CDR2 sequences are GTSNPN and SVGIG (reference sequence). The V gene end was trimmed by 0 bases and the J gene end by 2 bases; junction bases not matched to a gene: 3. The CDR3 is 15 residues long. The CDR3 DNA reads TGTGCCTGGAGTGTAGGGGACAGGGACACAGATACGCAGTATTTT. This codes for CAWSVGDRDTDTQYF. The full variable domain, with the rest looked up from reference TRBV30 and TRBJ2-3, is SQTIHQWPATLVQPVGSPLSLECTVEGTSNPNLYWYRQAAGRGLQLLFYSVGIGQISSEVPQNLSASRPQDRQFILSSKKLLLSDSGFYLCAWSVGDRDTDTQYFGPGTRLTVL.

V and J are TRBV28 and TRBJ1-2; 9 nucleotides agree with TRBD1. Germline values: CDR1 MDHEN, CDR2 SYDVKM. The J segment lost 7 bases and the V segment lost 4 bases, leaving 13 bases of the junction unmatched. The CDR3 contains 16 residues. In DNA form, the CDR3 reads TGTGCCAGCAGTTCTAGCTTCGGACAGGGGAAGTCTGGCTACACCTTC. It translates to CASSSSFGQGKSGYTF.

This chain connects TRBV4-1 to TRBJ2-1; TRBD1 matches 7 bases. Losses at the gene ends were 2 bases for V and 5 bases for J; bases not matched to a gene: 6. The CDR3 is made up of 15 amino acids. The germline gives CDR1 MGHRA, CDR2 YSYEKL. CDR3 region: CASSQQGGTDNEQFF. Written as DNA, the CDR3 is TGCGCCAGCAGCCAACAAGGGGGCACAGACAATGAGCAGTTCTTC.

The chain links TRBV7-2 to TRBJ2-1; D is possibly TRBD2 (6 bases). This CDR3 is built from 17 residues. The V gene's germline CDR1 is SGHTA and CDR2 FQGNSA. V shed 4 bases and J shed 4 bases, with 20 bases lying between them. DNA of the CDR3: TGTGCCAGCAGCTGGAAGTCTAGCGCCAATAGGTACAATGAGCAGTTCTTC. Its protein product is CASSWKSSANRYNEQFF.

The rearrangement uses TRBV24-1 and TRBJ2-7, with 7 bases identical to TRBD1. Germline CDR1 KGHDR, CDR2 SFDVKD. Germline trimming cut 11 bases from V and 3 bases from J; bases unmatched to any gene: 12. This CDR3 has 14 amino acids. The CDR3 reads CARWDRRLFYEQYF. The CDR3 bases are TGTGCCAGATGGGACAGACGCTTATTCTACGAGCAGTACTTC.

The chain carries TRBV5-1 and TRBJ2-7, with 7 bases that match TRBD1. Germline V gives CDR1 SGHRS, CDR2 YFSETQ. There are 16 residues in the CDR3. V dropped 4 bases and J dropped 4; count of bases not matched to a gene: 14. The CDR3 loop reads CASSIQGTPDIYEQYF. CDR3 DNA: TGCGCCAGCAGCATACAGGGGACACCTGACATATACGAGCAGTACTTC.